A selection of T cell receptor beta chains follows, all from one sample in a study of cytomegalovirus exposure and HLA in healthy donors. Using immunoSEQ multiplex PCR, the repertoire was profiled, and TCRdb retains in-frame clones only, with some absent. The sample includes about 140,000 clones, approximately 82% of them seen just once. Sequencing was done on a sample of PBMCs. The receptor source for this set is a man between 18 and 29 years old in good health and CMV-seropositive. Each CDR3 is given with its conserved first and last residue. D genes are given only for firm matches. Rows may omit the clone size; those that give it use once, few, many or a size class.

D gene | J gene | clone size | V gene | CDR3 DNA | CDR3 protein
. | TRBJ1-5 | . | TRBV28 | TGTGCCGGCCTAGGGAGGGAGGCTCAGCCCCAGCATTTT | CAGLGREAQPQHF
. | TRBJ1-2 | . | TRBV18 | TGTGCCAGCTCACCTACCCCCGGACAGTCTAACTATGGCTACACCTTC | CASSPTPGQSNYGYTF
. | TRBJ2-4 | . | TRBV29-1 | TGCAGCGTTGAAGCAGGAGCCAAAAACATTCAGTACTTC | CSVEAGAKNIQYF
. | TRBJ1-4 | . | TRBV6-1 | TGTGCCAGCAAGGGTGCAGGGTTCGGTGAAAAACTGTTTTTT | CASKGAGFGEKLFF
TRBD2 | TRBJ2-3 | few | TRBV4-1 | TGCGCCAGCAGCCAAGTTAGCGGGAGGGTCTATACGCAGTATTTT | CASSQVSGRVYTQYF
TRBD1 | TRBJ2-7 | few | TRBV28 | TGTGCCAGCAGCCCCCCCGGGACAGGGTACGAGCAGTACTTC | CASSPPGTGYEQYF
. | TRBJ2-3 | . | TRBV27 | TGTGCCAGCAGCCTTCGACACCGTCGCGATGACACAGATACGCAGTATTTT | CASSLRHRRDDTDTQYF
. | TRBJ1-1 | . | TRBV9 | TGTGCCAGCAGCAACCGGGACACAGGCTACACTGAAGCTTTCTTT | CASSNRDTGYTEAFF
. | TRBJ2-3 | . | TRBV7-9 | TGTGCCAGCAGCCCCTATTCAACCACAGATACGCAGTATTTT | CASSPYSTTDTQYF
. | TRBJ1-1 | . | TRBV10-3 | TGTGCCATCAGTGAGCAAGGGGGATCGAACACTGAAGCTTTCTTT | CAISEQGGSNTEAFF
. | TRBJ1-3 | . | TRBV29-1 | TGCAGCGTGCCGACAGGCTCCGGAAACACCATATATTTT | CSVPTGSGNTIYF
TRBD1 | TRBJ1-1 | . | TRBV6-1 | TGTGCCAGCACTTTGACAGGGGATTTCACTGAAGCTTTCTTT | CASTLTGDFTEAFF
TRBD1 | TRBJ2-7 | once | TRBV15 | TGTGCCACCAGCAGAGCCGGGACAGTGGAGTACTTC | CATSRAGTVEYF
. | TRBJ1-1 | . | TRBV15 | TGTGCCACTGCCCGGGAGGGTAACACTGAAGCTTTCTTT | CATAREGNTEAFF
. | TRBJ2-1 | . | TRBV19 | TGTGCCAGTAAGTACAGCTCCTACAATGAGCAGTTCTTC | CASKYSSYNEQFF
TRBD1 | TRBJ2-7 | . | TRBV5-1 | TGCGCCAGCAGTCCCCGGGACAGACTCTACGAGCAGTACTTC | CASSPRDRLYEQYF
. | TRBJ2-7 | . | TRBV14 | TGTGCCAGCAGCCAAGATGAGAACAGGGCTACCTACGAGCAGTACTTC | CASSQDENRATYEQYF
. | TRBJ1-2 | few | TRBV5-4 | TGTGCCAGCAGCTTGGATGGGGGGACGAACTATGGCTACACCTTC | CASSLDGGTNYGYTF
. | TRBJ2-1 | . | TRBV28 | TGTGCCAGCAGCCCCGGTGGGGGCTACACTGAGCAGTTCTTC | CASSPGGGYTEQFF
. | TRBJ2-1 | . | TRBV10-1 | TGCGCCAGCAGTGAGATAGACGGCGGAGAAAACAATGAGCAGTTCTTC | CASSEIDGGENNEQFF
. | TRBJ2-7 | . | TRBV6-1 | TGTGCCAGCACCGAAGACGGGTTCCTCTACGAGCAGTACTTC | CASTEDGFLYEQYF
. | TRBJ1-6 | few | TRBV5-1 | TGCGCCAGCAGCTTGGTCGGGGGAGTGAATTCACCCCTCCACTTT | CASSLVGGVNSPLHF
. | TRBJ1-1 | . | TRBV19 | TGTGCCAGTAGTATAACAGGTATAACGCCTAAAGCTTTCTTT | CASSITGITPKAFF
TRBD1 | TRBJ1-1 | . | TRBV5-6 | TGTGCCAGCAGCACGGACAGGGGACCGAACACTGAAGCTTTCTTT | CASSTDRGPNTEAFF
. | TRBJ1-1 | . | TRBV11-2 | TGTGCCAGCAGCCTGCCCAGGGTCAGGGGCACTGAAGCTTTCTTT | CASSLPRVRGTEAFF
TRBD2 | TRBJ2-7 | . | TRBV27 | TGTGCCAGCAGTTTACGGGGACTAGCGGGATCCTACGAGCAGTACTTC | CASSLRGLAGSYEQYF
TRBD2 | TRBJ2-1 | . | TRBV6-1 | TGTGCCAGCAGTGCCCTATGGCGGGAGGGCCACAATGAGCAGTTCTTC | CASSALWREGHNEQFF
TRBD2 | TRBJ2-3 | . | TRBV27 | TGTGCCAGCACTCCCGGGACTAGGCAGGCAGATACGCAGTATTTT | CASTPGTRQADTQYF
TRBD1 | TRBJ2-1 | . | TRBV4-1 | TGCGCCAGCAGCCAAGAAGGGGGCCACAATGAGCAGTTCTTC | CASSQEGGHNEQFF
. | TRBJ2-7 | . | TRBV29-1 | TGCAGCGTTGAAGGGACTTCGTTCGAGCAGTACTTC | CSVEGTSFEQYF
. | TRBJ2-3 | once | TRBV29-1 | TGCAGCGTTGAATCCCCCCTCGGAGGCGGCACAGATACGCAGTATTTT | CSVESPLGGGTDTQYF
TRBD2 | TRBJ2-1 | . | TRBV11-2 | TGTGCCAGCAGCTTTGCTAGCGGGGGATTCGGTAGCGATGAGCAGTTCTTC | CASSFASGGFGSDEQFF
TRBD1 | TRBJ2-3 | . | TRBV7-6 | TGTGCCAGCAGCTCGCCTCCGGGACAGCGCACAGATACGCAGTATTTT | CASSSPPGQRTDTQYF
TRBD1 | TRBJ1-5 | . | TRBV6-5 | TGTGCCAGCAGTCACGACAGGGGGCTTCAGCCCCAGCATTTT | CASSHDRGLQPQHF
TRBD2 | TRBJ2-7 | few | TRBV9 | TGTGCCAGCAGCACCGGGACTAGCGGTTCCTACGAGCAGTACTTC | CASSTGTSGSYEQYF
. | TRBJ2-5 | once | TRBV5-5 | TGTGCCAGCAGCTTGGGACATCGCCAAGGGGCCCAGTACTTC | CASSLGHRQGAQYF
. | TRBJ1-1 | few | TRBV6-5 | TGTGCCAGCAGTTACTCGGTTGGCGGTAACACTGAAGCTTTCTTT | CASSYSVGGNTEAFF
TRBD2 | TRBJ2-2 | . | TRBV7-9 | TGTGCCAGCAGCTTAGGTTCTAGCGGGAGACCCTCGGACACCGGGGAGCTGTTTTTT | CASSLGSSGRPSDTGELFF
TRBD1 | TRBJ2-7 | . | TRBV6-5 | TGTGCCAGCACACCCGACAGGGACATCACCTACGAGCAGTACTTC | CASTPDRDITYEQYF
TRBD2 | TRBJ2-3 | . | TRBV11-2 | TGTGCCAGCAGCTGGACTAGCGGGACAGATACGCAGTATTTT | CASSWTSGTDTQYF
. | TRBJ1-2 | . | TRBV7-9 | TGTGCCAGCAGCTTAGGTCTTCCTAACTATGGCTACACCTTC | CASSLGLPNYGYTF
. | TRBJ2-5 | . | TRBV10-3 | TGTGCCATCAGTGAGCAACAGGGCTCCCAGTACTTC | CAISEQQGSQYF
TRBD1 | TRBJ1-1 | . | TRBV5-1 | TGCGCCAGCAGCTTAAGGACAGGGGACACTGAAGCTTTCTTT | CASSLRTGDTEAFF
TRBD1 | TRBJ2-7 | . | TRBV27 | TGTGCCAGCAGTTTGTTAGCCGGGACAGTTCCCTACGAGCAGTACTTC | CASSLLAGTVPYEQYF
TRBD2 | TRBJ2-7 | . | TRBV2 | TGTGCCAGCACTGCGGTATTGGGCGGGGGATACGAGCAGTACTTC | CASTAVLGGGYEQYF
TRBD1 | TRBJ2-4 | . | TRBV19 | TGTGCCAGCCGAGACAGGGGGAACATTCAGTACTTC | CASRDRGNIQYF
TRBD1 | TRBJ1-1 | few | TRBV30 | TGTGCCTGGCGGACAGGGGGCACTGAAGCTTTCTTT | CAWRTGGTEAFF
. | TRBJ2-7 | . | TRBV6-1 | TGTGCCAGCAGTGGTCTAGGCTCTACCTACGAGCAGTACTTC | CASSGLGSTYEQYF
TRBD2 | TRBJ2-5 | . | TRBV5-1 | TGCGCCAGCAGCTATTCCGGGACTAGCTTGCGGGAGACCCAGTACTTC | CASSYSGTSLRETQYF
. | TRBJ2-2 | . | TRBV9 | TGTGCCAGCAGCGTAGGAGTCACACAGGGCAACACCGGGGAGCTGTTTTTT | CASSVGVTQGNTGELFF
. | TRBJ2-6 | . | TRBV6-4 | TGTGCCAGCAGTGACTCGAGCAGGGCAACTGGGGCCAACGTCCTGACTTTC | CASSDSSRATGANVLTF
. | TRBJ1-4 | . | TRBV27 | TGTGCCAGCAGCCAACAGGGACCTAATGAAAAACTGTTTTTT | CASSQQGPNEKLFF
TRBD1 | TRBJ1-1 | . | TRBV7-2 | TGTGCCAGCAGCTTACCCGCAGGGGGCCCACCCTACACTGAAGCTTTCTTT | CASSLPAGGPPYTEAFF